Below, 12 T cell receptor beta chains from the same sample are listed, as sequenced in a study of T cells expressing NK-cell markers. TCRdb reanalyzed the 5' RACE reads and collapses them to one entry per CDR3 protein, without DNA. Its clone listing holds roughly 430,000 distinct CDR3 sequences. The sample was blood T cells: a sorted CD56 or NKG2C T cell subset, CD4+ or CD8+ T cells, or bulk PBMC T cells (not recorded which). The receptors derive from a woman between 18 and 75 years old in good health.

The CDR3 loop is CSGGIPDTQYF. The V call is TRBV20-1, the J call TRBJ2-3; TCRdb's D call of TRBD2 is untestable without DNA. The CDR3 has 11 amino acids. Germline V gene sequence: CDR1 DFQATT, CDR2 SNEGSKA (reference sequence).

The chain is built from TRBV4-3 and TRBJ2-1; absent DNA, TCRdb's TRBD2 call cannot be checked. This CDR3 is 14 amino acids long. CDR1 and CDR2 from the germline V gene are LGHNA and YSLEER. The chain's CDR3 is CASSLRRTFNEQFF.

V gene TRBV4-3 combines with J gene TRBJ1-2; as DNA is missing, the TRBD1 call by TCRdb cannot be tested. Germline V lookup: CDR1 LGHNA, CDR2 YSLEER. The CDR3 runs to 16 residues. CDR3 protein: CASSWGTGLSNYGYTF.

The rearrangement joins TRBV12-3 or TRBV12-4 to TRBJ2-3; TCRdb lists TRBD2, though no DNA is available to test this call. The CDR3 consists of 14 residues. CDR3 region: CASSLGGGEVTQYF.

The V call is TRBV4-2, the J call TRBJ1-1; the TCRdb call, TRBD1, lacks DNA for checking. This CDR3 is 17 amino acids long. The germline V gene encodes CDR1 LGHNA and CDR2 YNFKEQ. CDR3 in amino acids: CASSQVVWTGEGTEAFF.

The rearrangement joins TRBV20-1 to TRBJ2-3; TCRdb's assignment of TRBD2 cannot be checked, as there is no DNA. Germline assignment: CDR1 DFQATT and CDR2 SNEGSKA (reference sequence). The CDR3 runs to 15 residues. The CDR3 protein is CSASGASGVTDTQYF.

The chain employs TRBV18 and TRBJ1-2. The CDR3 extends over 13 amino acids. CDR1 is KGHSH, CDR2 LQKENI, per germline. CDR3 sequence reads: CASSPSRMNGYTF.

The rearrangement uses TRBV4-1 and TRBJ1-2. This CDR3 comprises 13 residues. The V gene's germline CDR1 is MGHRA and CDR2 YSYEKL. CDR3 residues: CASSQGSTYGYTF.

The chain joins TRBV5-6 to TRBJ2-5; the D call from TCRdb, TRBD2, cannot be confirmed without DNA. Germline CDR1 is SGHDT and CDR2 is YYEEEE. The CDR3 length is 17 residues. Here the CDR3 reads CASSHPWREGLHETQYF.

The chain employs TRBV6-2 or TRBV6-3 and TRBJ2-3; TCRdb selects TRBD2, and the lack of DNA leaves this call unchecked. The germline V gene has CDR1 MNHEY and CDR2 SVGEGT. The CDR3 is made up of 15 amino acids. CDR3 loop: CASKQRTTGTDTQYF.

The V call is TRBV9, the J call TRBJ1-4. The CDR3 is 11 residues long. Germline V lookup: CDR1 SGDLS, CDR2 YYNGEE. The CDR3 sequence is CASSDEEKLFF.

The chain joins TRBV20-1 to TRBJ2-2; TCRdb outputs TRBD1, but without DNA this stays unchecked. CDR3 length equals 16 residues. Germline V CDR1 and CDR2: DFQATT, SNEGSKA (reference sequence). The CDR3 loop reads CSADQPTGTGSGELFF.